These T cell receptor beta chains were read from a single sample in a study of T-cell reconstitution after alpha-beta-depleted transplantation in children. Each CDR3 protein is one row after TCRdb ran MiXCR on the PCR reads. The sample records 500,000 to 600,000 distinct CDR3 sequences, approximately 16% being singletons. Material: PBMCs from the stem cell graft donor, obtained from the stem cell graft. The receptors were gathered from a human donor who donated a stem cell graft to a child with acute lymphoblastic leukemia. Both conserved end residues are part of each CDR3. The D gene is left open where the match is weak. Size is omitted from some rows. Given values are once, few, many or a class for expanded clones.

CDR3 DNA: TGTGCCAGCAGCTTATGGTCTAGCGGGAAAACGCAAGAGACCCAGTACTTC
CDR3 protein: CASSLWSSGKTQETQYF
V gene: TRBV11-2
J gene: TRBJ2-5
D gene: TRBD2
clone size: NA

CDR3 DNA: TGCAGTGCTAGCGGCGGGGGCGGTTACGAGCAGTACTTC
CDR3 protein: CSASGGGGYEQYF
V gene: TRBV20-1
J gene: TRBJ2-7
D gene: NA
clone size: NA

CDR3 DNA: TGCGCCACCCAGGGACAGAACACAGATACGCAGTATTTT
CDR3 protein: CATQGQNTDTQYF
V gene: TRBV5-1
J gene: TRBJ2-3
D gene: TRBD1
clone size: NA

CDR3 DNA: TGTGCCAGCAGCTCCTCTGGGCTTAGCGAGCAGTACTTC
CDR3 protein: CASSSSGLSEQYF
V gene: TRBV14
J gene: TRBJ2-7
D gene: NA
clone size: few

CDR3 DNA: TGTGCCAGCAGTTCCCTAGGACTAGCGGGAGAAGAGACCCAGTACTTC
CDR3 protein: CASSSLGLAGEETQYF
V gene: TRBV6-5
J gene: TRBJ2-5
D gene: TRBD2
clone size: once

CDR3 DNA: TGTGCCAGCAGCGGAATTGGGGGGAATGAGCAGTTCTTC
CDR3 protein: CASSGIGGNEQFF
V gene: TRBV9
J gene: TRBJ2-1
D gene: NA
clone size: few

CDR3 DNA: TGCAGTGCGGGGACCTCCGGGACGACCCAGTACTTC
CDR3 protein: CSAGTSGTTQYF
V gene: TRBV20-1
J gene: TRBJ2-5
D gene: NA
clone size: NA

CDR3 DNA: TGCGCCAGCAGTTGGGGAGTTATGAACACTGAAGCTTTCTTT
CDR3 protein: CASSWGVMNTEAFF
V gene: TRBV4-1
J gene: TRBJ1-1
D gene: NA
clone size: few

CDR3 DNA: TGCGCCAGCAAAGCTCAGTTCAATGAAAAACTGTTTTTT
CDR3 protein: CASKAQFNEKLFF
V gene: TRBV5-1
J gene: TRBJ1-4
D gene: NA
clone size: few

CDR3 DNA: TGTGCCAGCAGTCGTACCAGGGGGACGGGAGAACTGTTTTTT
CDR3 protein: CASSRTRGTGELFF
V gene: TRBV6-1
J gene: TRBJ1-4
D gene: TRBD1
clone size: few

CDR3 DNA: TGTGCCAGCAGCTCCAACATGAACACTGAAGCTTTCTTT
CDR3 protein: CASSSNMNTEAFF
V gene: TRBV7-9
J gene: TRBJ1-1
D gene: NA
clone size: NA

CDR3 DNA: TGTGCCAGCAGTGATAGCTCAGGGATCAATGGCTACACCTTC
CDR3 protein: CASSDSSGINGYTF
V gene: TRBV2
J gene: TRBJ1-2
D gene: NA
clone size: few

CDR3 DNA: TGCAGCGTACTACGAGGGGGCGGCTACGAGCAGTACTTC
CDR3 protein: CSVLRGGGYEQYF
V gene: TRBV29-1
J gene: TRBJ2-7
D gene: TRBD1
clone size: few

CDR3 DNA: TGCAGCGTATCAGATAACTATGGCTACACCTTC
CDR3 protein: CSVSDNYGYTF
V gene: TRBV29-1
J gene: TRBJ1-2
D gene: NA
clone size: NA

CDR3 DNA: TGTGCCAGCAGCCCGGGGACTAGTGAAGAGACCCAGTACTTC
CDR3 protein: CASSPGTSEETQYF
V gene: TRBV5-6
J gene: TRBJ2-5
D gene: TRBD2
clone size: NA

CDR3 DNA: TGTGCCAGCAGCGTAGGGTCGGGGCCCCATCAGCCCCAGCATTTT
CDR3 protein: CASSVGSGPHQPQHF
V gene: TRBV9
J gene: TRBJ1-5
D gene: NA
clone size: few

CDR3 DNA: TGTGCCAGCAGCGTAGGAGAGGTGGCCAAAAACATTCAGTACTTC
CDR3 protein: CASSVGEVAKNIQYF
V gene: TRBV9
J gene: TRBJ2-4
D gene: NA
clone size: few

CDR3 DNA: TGCAGCGTTGACAGGGGAGAGCCTGAAGCTTTCTTT
CDR3 protein: CSVDRGEPEAFF
V gene: TRBV29-1
J gene: TRBJ1-1
D gene: NA
clone size: few

CDR3 DNA: TGTGCCAGTAGTATTTCTTCAGGGGGCGCTTCGGTCAATGAGCAGTTCTTC
CDR3 protein: CASSISSGGASVNEQFF
V gene: TRBV19
J gene: TRBJ2-1
D gene: TRBD1
clone size: NA

CDR3 DNA: TGCAGTGCCGGGCCTCCCTACGAGCAGTACTTC
CDR3 protein: CSAGPPYEQYF
V gene: TRBV20-1
J gene: TRBJ2-7
D gene: NA
clone size: NA

CDR3 DNA: TGCAGTGTAATGAGAGGGGGGCGCCAGGGCGAAGAGACCCAGTACTTC
CDR3 protein: CSVMRGGRQGEETQYF
V gene: TRBV20-1
J gene: TRBJ2-5
D gene: NA
clone size: NA

CDR3 DNA: TGTGCCAGCTCTGGCGGGGGACAGGGGGTTTCGTCGCAGCCCCAGCATTTT
CDR3 protein: CASSGGGQGVSSQPQHF
V gene: TRBV18
J gene: TRBJ1-5
D gene: TRBD1
clone size: NA

CDR3 DNA: TGTGCCAGCAGCCAAGTCTGGGCGGTTGAAGCTTTCTTT
CDR3 protein: CASSQVWAVEAFF
V gene: TRBV14
J gene: TRBJ1-1
D gene: NA
clone size: NA

CDR3 DNA: TGCGCCAGCAGCTTGGTCGCGGGGCTGGTGGTCGCTGAAGCTTTCTTT
CDR3 protein: CASSLVAGLVVAEAFF
V gene: TRBV5-1
J gene: TRBJ1-1
D gene: NA
clone size: NA

CDR3 DNA: TGTGCCAGCAGTTTATCTCGCCCCGGGGCAAGCTACAATGAGCAGTTCTTC
CDR3 protein: CASSLSRPGASYNEQFF
V gene: TRBV27
J gene: TRBJ2-1
D gene: NA
clone size: few

CDR3 DNA: TGTGCCAGCAGCATCCGAGGGGCGACTAATGAAAAACTGTTTTTT
CDR3 protein: CASSIRGATNEKLFF
V gene: TRBV5-5
J gene: TRBJ1-4
D gene: NA
clone size: once

CDR3 DNA: TGTGCCAGCACCTCGGGACTCGGCTCCTACGAGCAGTACTTC
CDR3 protein: CASTSGLGSYEQYF
V gene: TRBV12-3/TRBV12-4
J gene: TRBJ2-7
D gene: NA
clone size: few

CDR3 DNA: TGTGCCAGCAGCCCACTAGTGGCTACCTACAATGAGCAGTTCTTC
CDR3 protein: CASSPLVATYNEQFF
V gene: TRBV7-3
J gene: TRBJ2-1
D gene: NA
clone size: NA

CDR3 DNA: TGTGCCAGCAGCTCCGTGAGGGAAGGCTACAATGAGCAGTTCTTC
CDR3 protein: CASSSVREGYNEQFF
V gene: TRBV7-9
J gene: TRBJ2-1
D gene: NA
clone size: NA

CDR3 DNA: TGCGCCAGCAGCCACCCTCCGACGGCGGGTGGCTACACCTTC
CDR3 protein: CASSHPPTAGGYTF
V gene: TRBV4-1
J gene: TRBJ1-2
D gene: NA
clone size: NA

CDR3 DNA: TGCGCCAGCAGCTTGGCCAGTACCTCCTACGAGCAGTACTTC
CDR3 protein: CASSLASTSYEQYF
V gene: TRBV5-1
J gene: TRBJ2-7
D gene: NA
clone size: NA

CDR3 DNA: TGCAGTGCCATAACTAGCGGGCCGTTCTACAATGAGCAGTTCTTC
CDR3 protein: CSAITSGPFYNEQFF
V gene: TRBV20-1
J gene: TRBJ2-1
D gene: TRBD2
clone size: NA

CDR3 DNA: TGCGCCAGCAGCCAGGAGGACAGGGGTTACAATGAGCATTTCTTC
CDR3 protein: CASSQEDRGYNEHFF
V gene: TRBV4-1
J gene: TRBJ2-1
D gene: TRBD1
clone size: NA

CDR3 DNA: TGCAGCGTTCCAGCGGGAGGACCGGGTTTCAACACCGGGGAGCTGTTTTTT
CDR3 protein: CSVPAGGPGFNTGELFF
V gene: TRBV29-1
J gene: TRBJ2-2
D gene: TRBD2
clone size: NA

CDR3 DNA: TGTGCCAGCAGCTTAGGCCTAGCGGCTGCGGAGACCCAGTACTTC
CDR3 protein: CASSLGLAAAETQYF
V gene: TRBV7-9
J gene: TRBJ2-5
D gene: TRBD2
clone size: NA

CDR3 DNA: TGTGCCAGCAGCTCCCTGCGCGCAGAGCAGTTCTTC
CDR3 protein: CASSSLRAEQFF
V gene: TRBV11-2
J gene: TRBJ2-1
D gene: NA
clone size: few

CDR3 DNA: TGTGCCAGCAGTTACTCTTTTGCTAGGGAAAACACAGATACGCAGTATTTT
CDR3 protein: CASSYSFARENTDTQYF
V gene: TRBV6-2/TRBV6-3
J gene: TRBJ2-3
D gene: NA
clone size: NA

CDR3 DNA: TGTGCCAGCAGTTCTGGACTGGAACTCTACGAGCAGTACTTC
CDR3 protein: CASSSGLELYEQYF
V gene: TRBV27
J gene: TRBJ2-7
D gene: NA
clone size: few

CDR3 DNA: TGTGCCAGCAGTTACTCAGGGGGCCAAGAGACCCAGTACTTC
CDR3 protein: CASSYSGGQETQYF
V gene: TRBV6-5
J gene: TRBJ2-5
D gene: NA
clone size: few

CDR3 DNA: TGTGCCAGCAGTACAGGGCAGTACGAGCAGTACTTC
CDR3 protein: CASSTGQYEQYF
V gene: TRBV12-3/TRBV12-4
J gene: TRBJ2-7
D gene: NA
clone size: many

CDR3 DNA: TGTGCCAGCAGTGAATTTATGGGGACTAGCGGGACAGATACGCAGTATTTT
CDR3 protein: CASSEFMGTSGTDTQYF
V gene: TRBV25-1
J gene: TRBJ2-3
D gene: TRBD2
clone size: few

CDR3 DNA: TGTGCCACGGGGGACCAGGGACAGCCCCAGCATTTT
CDR3 protein: CATGDQGQPQHF
V gene: TRBV7-6
J gene: TRBJ1-5
D gene: NA
clone size: few

CDR3 DNA: TGCGCCAGCAGCTACGGACCGAACTACGAGCAGTACTTC
CDR3 protein: CASSYGPNYEQYF
V gene: TRBV5-1
J gene: TRBJ2-7
D gene: NA
clone size: NA

CDR3 DNA: TGCAGTGCCTTCGGGACTAGCAGCCTCTCCTACGAGCAGTACTTC
CDR3 protein: CSAFGTSSLSYEQYF
V gene: TRBV20-1
J gene: TRBJ2-7
D gene: TRBD2
clone size: NA

CDR3 DNA: TGTGCCAGCAGTCCAGGGTTGGGCCCGGGCTATGGCTACACCTTC
CDR3 protein: CASSPGLGPGYGYTF
V gene: TRBV6-1
J gene: TRBJ1-2
D gene: NA
clone size: NA

CDR3 DNA: TGCGCCAGCAGCCCCGGGACAGGGGGTCAAGAGACCCAGTACTTC
CDR3 protein: CASSPGTGGQETQYF
V gene: TRBV5-1
J gene: TRBJ2-5
D gene: TRBD1
clone size: few